The 18 T cell receptor beta chains below were found in one sample sequenced in a study of control samples from healthy donors and cancer patients. Clones were sequenced by immunoSEQ multiplex PCR, and TCRdb holds only the in-frame ones, with some missing. Among 140,000 to 150,000 clones listed, under 95% were seen once. Sequences were obtained from blood. All receptors come from a man younger than 35 in good health.

The chain carries TRBV7-2 and TRBJ2-6; the match to TRBD1 covers 7 bases. This CDR3 contains 17 residues. J was trimmed by 4 bases and V by 2 bases; bases with no gene match: 8. Germline lookup yields CDR1 SGHTA and CDR2 FQGNSA. CDR3 coding DNA: TGTGCCAGCAGCTTAACAGGGGCCAGCCTCGGGGCCAACGTCCTGACTTTC. This gives the protein CASSLTGASLGANVLTF.

This clone showed up just once. The chain joins TRBV5-1 to TRBJ2-7; 13 bases fit TRBD2. The CDR3 is made up of 16 amino acids. The J segment lost 7 bases and the V segment lost 5 bases, leaving 12 bases of the junction unmatched. The V gene's germline CDR1 is SGHRS and CDR2 YFSETQ. CDR3 sequence: CASSPRGLAGVGEQYF. In DNA form, the CDR3 reads TGCGCCAGCAGTCCCAGAGGACTAGCGGGAGTGGGTGAGCAGTACTTC.

This clone is a singleton in its sample. The sample has other DNA sequences that encode this CDR3 too. The rearrangement joins TRBV7-2 to TRBJ1-5; 9 nucleotides line up with TRBD1. Germline CDR1 is SGHTA and CDR2 is FQGNSA. This CDR3 is built from 17 residues. V was clipped by 0 bases and J by 4 bases; unmatched bases: 7. CDR3 residues: CASSLAGQGRSNQPQHF. The CDR3 coding sequence is TGTGCCAGCAGCTTAGCGGGACAGGGAAGAAGTAATCAGCCCCAGCATTTT.

The V and J genes are TRBV9 and TRBJ1-2; the D gene is possibly TRBD1 (5 bases). This CDR3 has 15 amino acids. Trimming cost V 3 bases and J 6 bases, with 18 bases left between them. Germline V CDR1 and CDR2: SGDLS, YYNGEE. Written as DNA, the CDR3 is TGTGCCAGCAGCGATCCAGGGATGAGTAGGAATGGCTACACCTTC. Its protein product is CASSDPGMSRNGYTF. The full variable domain, completed using reference TRBV9 and TRBJ1-2, is DSGVTQTPKHLITATGQRVTLRCSPRSGDLSVYWYQQSLDQGLQFLIQYYNGEERAKGNILERFSAQQFPDLHSELNLSSLELGDSALYFCASSDPGMSRNGYTFGSGTRLTVV.

The chain recombines TRBV6-1 with TRBJ1-4, with unresolved D. The CDR3 contains 16 residues. Germline CDR1 MNHNS, CDR2 SASEGT. V was shortened by 2 bases and J by 0 bases, with 10 bases between the two germline ends. CDR3 DNA: TGTGCCAGCAGTGAAAGTTGGGCTGCAACTAATGAAAAACTGTTTTTT. It specifies CASSESWAATNEKLFF.

Concerning this clone itself: This sample includes further DNA sequences coding for the same CDR3. The chain uses TRBV5-4 and TRBJ1-1; unclear D gene. V lost 4 bases and J lost 2, with 3 bases in between. The CDR3 is made up of 11 amino acids. Germline CDR1 and CDR2: SGHNT and YYREEE (reference sequence). CDR3 region: CASSLNTEAFF. The CDR3 nucleotides read TGTGCCAGCAGCCTAAACACTGAAGCTTTCTTT.

Notes on this clone: The conserved phenylalanine or tryptophan is not found at the CDR3 terminus, so this likely reflects a read error. The limits of the CDR3 on the DNA are not certain, so only TCRdb's listed CDR3 is given. The chain is built from TRBV12-3 or TRBV12-4 and TRBJ1-2; TRBD1, the D gene given by the table, was not confirmed from the DNA. 13 amino acids form the CDR3, both terminal residues included. The CDR3 spells CASSSRDRVPPLD.

The chain has TRBV5-6 and TRBJ2-2; D not certain. Germline CDR1 and CDR2: SGHDT and YYEEEE. The CDR3 spans 11 residues. V lost 2 bases and J 6 bases, leaving 2 bases between the germline ends. This CDR3 is CASSLAGELFF. DNA of the CDR3: TGTGCCAGCAGCTTAGCCGGGGAGCTGTTTTTT.

The sample holds many counts of this clone. The sample holds other DNA sequences that translate to the same CDR3. This chain links TRBV9 with TRBJ1-5; the D is unclear. The CDR3 spans 14 residues. V dropped 0 bases and J dropped 2 bases, with 6 bases sitting between them. Germline V gene data show CDR1 as SGDLS and CDR2 as YYNGEE. Written as DNA, the CDR3 is TGTGCCAGCAGCGTAGGGCTAGGCAATCAGCCCCAGCATTTT. It translates to CASSVGLGNQPQHF.

Regarding this clone: This sample includes further DNA sequences coding for the same CDR3. This rearrangement joins TRBV5-1 to TRBJ1-6; unclear D gene. Trimming cost V 1 base and J 6 bases, with 11 bases left between them. Germline CDR1 and CDR2: SGHRS and YFSETQ. This CDR3 is 15 amino acids long. For the CDR3, the DNA is TGCGCCAGCAGCTTGTCTGCAGGATCTAATTCACCCCTCCACTTT. Protein: CASSLSAGSNSPLHF.

Worth noting for this clone: The sample has other DNA sequences that encode this CDR3 too. The V call is TRBV5-1, the J call TRBJ1-1, with a weak D call TRBD1 (5 bases). The ends were cut back, 4 bases at V and 3 bases at J, with 10 bases in the middle. This CDR3 is built from 13 residues. Germline loops: CDR1 SGHRS, CDR2 YFSETQ. The CDR3 nucleotides read TGCGCCAGCAGCCTTGGGGGGGACACTGAAGCTTTCTTT. The encoded protein is CASSLGGDTEAFF.

The V gene is TRBV14, the J gene TRBJ2-1; 11 bases line up with TRBD2. The CDR3 extends over 17 amino acids. CDR1 is SGHDN, CDR2 FVKESK, per germline. Losses at the gene ends were 1 base for V and 9 bases for J; bases not matched to a gene: 11. CDR3 sequence: CASSQAAGLADPSEQFF. CDR3 in DNA: TGTGCCAGCAGCCAAGCTGCGGGACTAGCGGACCCATCTGAGCAGTTCTTC.

The genes are TRBV18 and TRBJ2-3, with TRBD1 identical over 7 bases. V was clipped by 6 bases and J by 2 bases; unmatched bases: 20. Per germline, CDR1 KGHSH and CDR2 LQKENI. This CDR3 is 19 amino acids long. This chain's CDR3 is CASSRPSMVTGVPTDTQYF. The CDR3 region has the DNA TGTGCCAGCTCTCGGCCGAGTATGGTAACAGGGGTCCCCACAGATACGCAGTATTTT.

This chain connects TRBV5-1 to TRBJ2-7, with no clear D. This CDR3 is 13 amino acids long. Looked up from germline, CDR1 is SGHRS and CDR2 is YFSETQ. V lost 0 bases and J 3 bases, leaving 7 bases between the germline ends. The CDR3 region is CASSLDGNYEQYF. The CDR3 region has the DNA TGCGCCAGCAGCTTGGATGGCAACTACGAGCAGTACTTC.

The rearrangement uses TRBV7-8 and TRBJ2-3, with D maybe TRBD1 (5 bases). Trimming stripped 2 bases from V and 1 base from J, with 10 bases between. The CDR3 is 15 amino acids. From germline, CDR1 is SGHVS and CDR2 FQNEAQ. This chain's CDR3 is CASSLMGLGTDTQYF. The DNA of the CDR3 is TGTGCCAGCAGCTTAATGGGGCTGGGCACAGATACGCAGTATTTT.

This chain links TRBV5-8 with TRBJ1-4; 7 nucleotides agree with TRBD1. Trimming cost V 6 bases and J 1 base; bases outside gene matches: 9. This CDR3 has 16 amino acids. The germline gives CDR1 SGHTS, CDR2 YDEGEE. The CDR3 bases are TGTGCCAGCACCCTCAGAAGACAGGGAACTAATGAAAAACTGTTTTTT. This codes for CASTLRRQGTNEKLFF.

The chain combines TRBV19 with TRBJ1-1; D ambiguous. Per germline, CDR1 LNHDA and CDR2 SQIVND (reference sequence). This CDR3 region has 11 residues. V shed 3 bases and J shed 14 bases, with 13 bases lying between them. Here the CDR3 reads CASSIGRRLFF. The CDR3 region has the DNA TGTGCCAGTAGTATTGGGAGGAGGCTCTTCTTT. The full variable domain, with the rest looked up from reference TRBV19 and TRBJ1-1, is DGGITQSPKYLFRKEGQNVTLSCEQNLNHDAMYWYRQDPGQGLRLIYYSQIVNDFQKGDIAEGYSVSREKKESFPLTVTSAQKNPTAFYLCASSIGRRLFFGQGTRLTVV.

This clone was observed once. This chain connects TRBV15 to TRBJ2-1, with 7 bases fitting TRBD2. J lost 5 bases, V lost 0 bases, and 4 bases had no gene match. Germline CDR1 and CDR2: LNHNV and YYDKDF (reference sequence). This CDR3 spans 15 amino acids. Written as DNA, the CDR3 is TGTGCCACCAGCAGAGAGCGGGAGCGAAACAATGAGCAGTTCTTC. Translated: CATSRERERNNEQFF.